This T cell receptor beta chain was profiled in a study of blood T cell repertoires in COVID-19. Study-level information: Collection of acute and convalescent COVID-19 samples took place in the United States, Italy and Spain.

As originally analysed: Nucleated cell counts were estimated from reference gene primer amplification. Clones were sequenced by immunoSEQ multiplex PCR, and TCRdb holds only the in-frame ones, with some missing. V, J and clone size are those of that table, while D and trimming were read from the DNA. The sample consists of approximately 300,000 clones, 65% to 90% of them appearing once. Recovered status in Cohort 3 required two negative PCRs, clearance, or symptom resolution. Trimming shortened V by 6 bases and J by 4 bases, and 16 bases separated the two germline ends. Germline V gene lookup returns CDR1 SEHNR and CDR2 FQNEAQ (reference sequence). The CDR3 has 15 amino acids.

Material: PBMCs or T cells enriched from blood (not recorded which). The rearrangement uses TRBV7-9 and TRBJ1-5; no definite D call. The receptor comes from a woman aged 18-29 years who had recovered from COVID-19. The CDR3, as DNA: TGTGCCAGCAGTAATGAAATGCAGAATAATCAGCCCCAGCATTTT. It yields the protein CASSNEMQNNQPQHF.